The 24 T cell receptor beta chains below all came from one sample that was sequenced in a study of T cell responses to AZD1222 COVID-19 vaccine. Method: immunoSEQ multiplex PCR; TCRdb's copy keeps in-frame clones and lacks some. This table has some 81,000 clones, about 86% appearing once. The sample in question was peripheral blood, obtained 28 days after the second AZD1222 dose. The receptors shown here come from an adult who received the AZD1222 COVID-19 vaccine.

V is TRBV5-1 and J is TRBJ1-6, with 7 bases matching TRBD1. The germline V gene has CDR1 SGHRS and CDR2 YFSETQ. The CDR3 runs to 15 residues. V lost 4 bases to trimming and J lost 7 bases; unmatched junction nucleotides: 8. The CDR3 loop is CASSKDTGVNSPLHF. Here the CDR3 DNA reads TGCGCCAGCAGCAAAGATACAGGGGTGAATTCACCCCTCCACTTT.

This rearrangement joins TRBV28 to TRBJ2-7; 12 positions match TRBD1. In germline, CDR1 is MDHEN, CDR2 SYDVKM. CDR3 length: 15 amino acids. The trim removed 6 bases at V and 2 bases at J, leaving 5 bases unmatched. In DNA form, the CDR3 reads TGTGCCAGCAGCCGGGGACAGGGGGCCGCCTACGAGCAGTACTTC. Its translation is CASSRGQGAAYEQYF.

The chain is built from TRBV4-1 and TRBJ2-1; 13 nucleotides align to TRBD2. This CDR3 contains 16 residues. V was pared by 4 bases and J by 7 bases, with 7 bases of the junction left unmatched. Germline V gene data show CDR1 as MGHRA and CDR2 as YSYEKL. DNA of the CDR3: TGCGCCAGCAGCCCAAGACTAGCGGGAGGAGGGAATGAGCAGTTCTTC. This encodes CASSPRLAGGGNEQFF.

The chain carries TRBV28 and TRBJ1-2; no reliable D call. V was shortened by 4 bases and J by 0 bases, with 9 bases between the two germline ends. Germline V gene data show CDR1 as MDHEN and CDR2 as SYDVKM. This CDR3 is 14 amino acids long. The CDR3 region is CASSSDVANYGYTF. In nucleotides, the CDR3 is TGTGCCAGCAGTTCCGACGTGGCTAACTATGGCTACACCTTC.

The chain links TRBV6-5 to TRBJ2-7, with 8 bases identical to TRBD1. Germline CDR1 and CDR2: MNHEY and SVGAGI. The V segment lost 6 bases and the J segment 2 bases; nucleotides outside the gene matches: 0. The CDR3 loop spans 12 amino acids. CDR3 bases: TGTGCCAGCAGGGACAGGGCCTACGAGCAGTACTTC. This sequence encodes CASRDRAYEQYF.

The chain recombines TRBV25-1 with TRBJ1-1, with 8 bases fitting TRBD1. CDR1 is MGHDK, CDR2 SYGVNS, per germline. The CDR3 loop spans 14 amino acids. V was clipped by 4 bases and J by 4 bases; unmatched bases: 5. CDR3 DNA sequence: TGTGCCAGCAGTGTACGGCAGGGGGCCACTGAAGCTTTCTTT. As protein: CASSVRQGATEAFF.

This chain connects TRBV5-6 to TRBJ2-5; 10 nucleotides align to TRBD1. The CDR3 has 15 amino acids. The V gene's germline CDR1 is SGHDT and CDR2 YYEEEE. V shed 4 bases and J 3 bases; nucleotides not matched to a gene: 6. The CDR3: CASSRQGATEETQYF. DNA of the CDR3: TGTGCCAGCAGCCGACAGGGGGCGACTGAAGAGACCCAGTACTTC.

CDR3 loop: CASSPRRGDTQYF. The CDR3 nucleotides are TGTGCCAGCAGCCCCAGGAGGGGGGATACGCAGTATTTT. V usage is TRBV6-5 and J usage is TRBJ2-3; D is perhaps TRBD1 or TRBD2 (6 bases each). Trimming removed 6 bases at V and 6 bases at J, with 13 bases between. The CDR3 totals 13 residues. CDR1 and CDR2 (germline): MNHEY, SVGAGI.

The rearrangement joins TRBV28 to TRBJ1-4; 7 nucleotides align to TRBD1. The ends lost 2 bases at V and 0 bases at J; junction bases unmatched: 6. The CDR3 contains 17 residues. The germline gives CDR1 MDHEN, CDR2 SYDVKM. The CDR3 DNA sequence: TGTGCCAGCAGTTTAAGACAGGGCGGGGCAACTAATGAAAAACTGTTTTTT. This translates into CASSLRQGGATNEKLFF.

The chain employs TRBV18 and TRBJ2-2, with unresolved D. Trimming removed 3 bases from V and 4 bases from J, with 9 bases in between. Looked up from germline, CDR1 is KGHSH and CDR2 is LQKENI. The CDR3 extends over 14 amino acids. CDR3 in amino acids: CASSPTIATGELFF. In DNA, the CDR3 is TGTGCCAGCTCACCTACTATTGCCACCGGGGAGCTGTTTTTT.

This chain connects TRBV28 to TRBJ1-5; TRBD1 is a possible D gene (6 bases). The CDR3 contains 16 residues. From germline, CDR1 is MDHEN and CDR2 SYDVKM. The ends were cut back, 8 bases at V and 6 bases at J, with 23 bases in the middle. The CDR3, as DNA: TGTGCCAGCGGAATACCGGGACACCGGGTGGGTCAGCCCCAGCATTTT. It yields the protein CASGIPGHRVGQPQHF.

V gene TRBV6-5 combines with J gene TRBJ2-1; 10 bases agree with TRBD1. This CDR3 has 13 amino acids. Germline CDR1 is MNHEY and CDR2 is SVGAGI. Unmatched junction bases numbered 7, after V lost 8 bases and J lost 9 bases. In nucleotides, the CDR3 is TGTGCCAGCGGGACAGGGGCCGAGGGTGAGCAGTTCTTC. Translating it yields CASGTGAEGEQFF.

The rearrangement joins TRBV5-1 to TRBJ1-6; no reliable D call. V lost 2 bases, J lost 4 bases, and 7 bases lay in between. The CDR3 spans 14 residues. Germline-derived CDR1 and CDR2 are SGHRS and YFSETQ. In DNA form, the CDR3 reads TGCGCCAGCAGCTTAGCAGGATATAATTCACCCCTCCACTTT. Translating it yields CASSLAGYNSPLHF.

The V call is TRBV19, the J call TRBJ2-7, with a tentative D call TRBD2 (5 bases). Deletions cut 4 bases from V and 5 bases from J, with 12 bases between. CDR1 is LNHDA and CDR2 is SQIVND in the germline V gene (reference sequence). CDR3 size: 13 residues. CDR3 in amino acids: CASSTPEVHEQYF. CDR3 sequence (DNA): TGTGCCAGTAGTACCCCGGAGGTCCACGAGCAGTACTTC.

The V call is TRBV19, the J call TRBJ2-7, with 9 nucleotides matching TRBD2. Trimming at V came to 4 bases and at J to 7 bases, leaving 11 bases not matched to a gene. Per the germline V gene, CDR1 is LNHDA and CDR2 is SQIVND (reference sequence). The CDR3 loop spans 15 amino acids. Written as DNA, the CDR3 is TGTGCCAGTAGTACACCGGGACTAGCACCCCTTGAGCAGTACTTC. Its translation is CASSTPGLAPLEQYF. Full variable domain (rest looked up from reference TRBV19 and TRBJ2-7): DGGITQSPKYLFRKEGQNVTLSCEQNLNHDAMYWYRQDPGQGLRLIYYSQIVNDFQKGDIAEGYSVSREKKESFPLTVTSAQKNPTAFYLCASSTPGLAPLEQYFGPGTRLTVT.

The V and J genes are TRBV5-1 and TRBJ2-1; no reliable D call. Looked up from germline, CDR1 is SGHRS and CDR2 is YFSETQ. Trimming stripped 0 bases from V and 5 bases from J, with 3 bases between. The CDR3 extends over 12 amino acids. The CDR3 DNA follows: TGCGCCAGCAGCTTGGCCGACAATGAGCAGTTCTTC. This gives the protein CASSLADNEQFF.

The genes are TRBV5-6 and TRBJ2-5; possible D gene TRBD1, 6 bases. The V gene lost 4 bases and the J gene lost 6 bases, with 13 bases spanning the gap. The CDR3 is made up of 13 amino acids. Germline assignment: CDR1 SGHDT and CDR2 YYEEEE. The DNA for the CDR3 is TGTGCCAGCAGCCTACAGGGTCCACAGACCCAGTACTTC. Its translation is CASSLQGPQTQYF.

Here the CDR3 reads CASTPDRQETQYF. CDR3 in DNA: TGTGCCAGCACCCCAGACAGGCAAGAGACCCAGTACTTC. The rearrangement links TRBV7-2 to TRBJ2-5; TRBD1 might be the D (6 bases). This CDR3 spans 13 amino acids. The V gene's germline CDR1 is SGHTA and CDR2 FQGNSA. V lost 7 bases and J 2 bases, leaving 11 bases between the germline ends.

This rearrangement joins TRBV5-6 to TRBJ2-3, with 7 positions matching TRBD2. The V gene's germline CDR1 is SGHDT and CDR2 YYEEEE. Trimming removed 0 bases from V and 3 bases from J; junction bases left unmatched: 4. The CDR3 loop spans 15 amino acids. The DNA for the CDR3 is TGTGCCAGCAGCTTGGTTCCTAGCGGAACAGATACGCAGTATTTT. Its protein product is CASSLVPSGTDTQYF.

The CDR3 spells CASSYSGRTYTQYF. In nucleotides, the CDR3 is TGTGCCAGCAGTTACTCAGGCAGAACCTATACGCAGTATTTT. The V and J genes are TRBV6-5 and TRBJ2-3; D is unresolved. This CDR3 region has 14 residues. Germline V gives CDR1 MNHEY, CDR2 SVGAGI. Deletions cut 0 bases from V and 7 bases from J, with 11 bases between.

CDR3 residues: CASSLLPSTDTQYF. In DNA, the CDR3 is TGTGCCAGCAGCCTCCTTCCCAGCACAGATACGCAGTATTTT. The chain is built from TRBV7-2 and TRBJ2-3; D is ambiguous. The germline V and J ends were trimmed by 5 bases and 0 bases, with 9 bases remaining between them. CDR1 and CDR2 from the germline V gene are SGHTA and FQGNSA. CDR3 length: 14 amino acids. Full variable domain (missing parts from reference TRBV7-2 and TRBJ2-3): GAGVSQSPSNKVTEKGKDVELRCDPISGHTALYWYRQSLGQGLEFLIYFQGNSAPDKSGLPSDRFSAERTGGSVSTLTIQRTQQEDSAVYLCASSLLPSTDTQYFGPGTRLTVL.

This chain uses TRBV30 with TRBJ1-1, with 7 bases fitting TRBD1. The CDR3 covers 16 residues. CDR1 and CDR2 (germline): GTSNPN, SVGIG (reference sequence). The trim removed 2 bases at V and 4 bases at J, leaving 13 bases unmatched. The CDR3 DNA sequence: TGTGCCTGGAGTTCCCGGACAGGATCCTTTGGCACTGAAGCTTTCTTT. This sequence encodes CAWSSRTGSFGTEAFF. The variable domain in full, completed from reference TRBV30 and TRBJ1-1, reads SQTIHQWPATLVQPVGSPLSLECTVEGTSNPNLYWYRQAAGRGLQLLFYSVGIGQISSEVPQNLSASRPQDRQFILSSKKLLLSDSGFYLCAWSSRTGSFGTEAFFGQGTRLTVV.

CDR3 protein: CASRDSVSYEQYF. The DNA of the CDR3 is TGTGCCAGTAGGGATAGTGTCTCCTACGAGCAGTACTTC. V is TRBV6-5 and J is TRBJ2-7, with no clear D. CDR3 length: 13 residues. V was trimmed by 9 bases and J by 0 bases, leaving 12 bases between them. Germline V gives CDR1 MNHEY, CDR2 SVGAGI.

CDR3 nucleotides: TGTGCCAGCAGAGTTTCACAGGGGGCAAGAGGAGCTTTCTTT. This translates into CASRVSQGARGAFF. This chain links TRBV28 with TRBJ1-1; TRBD1 agrees at 9 bases. Per the germline V gene, CDR1 is MDHEN and CDR2 is SYDVKM. Losses at the gene ends were 6 bases for V and 10 bases for J; bases not matched to a gene: 12. The CDR3 has 14 residues. Full variable domain (outside the CDR3, taken from reference TRBV28 and TRBJ1-1): DVKVTQSSRYLVKRTGEKVFLECVQDMDHENMFWYRQDPGLGLRLIYFSYDVKMKEKGDIPEGYSVSREKKERFSLILESASTNQTSMYLCASRVSQGARGAFFGQGTRLTVV.